This T cell receptor beta chain was recorded in a study of T cells after yellow fever vaccination. Germline CDR1 SGHKS, CDR2 YYEKEE (reference sequence). Trimming took off 0 bases at V and 1 base at J, with 5 bases between the two ends. The CDR3 is 15 residues long. TCRdb used MiXCR to reprocess the 5' RACE reads, holding one entry per CDR3 protein. The sample consists of around 590,000 distinct CDR3 sequences, around an eighth of them appearing once. The source was PBMCs, collected on the day of the yellow fever booster vaccination. The sequence derives from a man aged 25 to 40 who received the YFV17D yellow fever vaccine. The chain recombines TRBV5-5 with TRBJ1-6; D remains unclear. CDR3 sequence: CASSLEGSYNSPLHF. The CDR3 coding sequence is TGTGCCAGCAGCTTGGAGGGATCCTATAATTCACCCCTCCACTTT.